This TCR beta chain emerged from a study of CD8 T cells in ankylosing spondylitis. Whole-study findings and limits: Ankylosing spondylitis blood seemed to carry a telltale TCR beta motif made of several highly homologous variants. The clones that were linked to disease were reported to be significantly enriched in matched synovial fluid samples from ankylosing spondylitis patients.

The CDR3 is 16 residues long. Germline CDR1 is SEHNR and CDR2 is FQNEAQ (reference sequence). Germline trimming cut 4 bases from V and 4 bases from J; bases unmatched to any gene: 7. This clonotype was found a few times. The target antigen is unknown. One entry per CDR3 protein, called by TCRdb with MiXCR from the 5' RACE reads. The table records 340,000 or so distinct CDR3 sequences, under 15% of them present only once. The chain uses TRBV7-9 and TRBJ1-5, with TRBD1 matching over 10 bases. This sequence originates from a male donor with ankylosing spondylitis or in good health (not recorded which). The specimen sequenced was blood, either unsorted or a sorted T cell fraction (not recorded which). CDR3: CASSSDRGPPNQPQHF. Written as DNA, the CDR3 is TGTGCCAGCAGCTCCGACAGGGGGCCCCCAAATCAGCCCCAGCATTTT.